This T cell receptor (beta chain) was observed in a study of blood T cells in healthy people across ages (dated by TCRdb to between 2015 and 2017). General notes on the study: In model experiments, template switching captured about one uniquely barcoded TCR beta cDNA molecule for every two T cells. Using deep sequencing normalized with unique cDNA molecular identifiers, the study measured how TCR beta repertoire diversity changes with age. The donors were divided into four age groups: young (average around 17 years), middle-aged (about 39), aged (around 67) and long-lived (about 79). To avoid experimental bias, donors of different ages were randomly spread across the sequencing lanes. Using the same blood draw, the study looked at two additional independent replicas of 1 million unique cDNA reads for two donors, one aged 18 to 30 and the other aged 80 or older. What the study reported, not specific to this receptor: The long-lived group showed more naive CD4+ T cells, fewer expanded clones and increased TCR diversity than the aged group, suggesting age selection. Because donor CMV infection status was unknown, age-related changes in expanded clonotypes were potentially confounded. Conclusive comparison of naive and antigen-experienced compartments was prevented by the profiling of bulk unsorted PBMCs. Estimates of total diversity based on one million sequenced T cells were regarded as lower bounds and as underestimates. There was a strong correlation between observed TCR beta diversity and the percentage of naive T cells measured by flow cytometry. Observed TCR beta diversity per million T cells fell roughly linearly with age, and a significant reduction was already apparent by age about 36.

The roughly 39 donors, aged 6 to 90 years, were systemically healthy Caucasian individuals from Russia. Each donor gave roughly 9 milliliters of peripheral blood, drawn into EDTA-treated Vacutainer tubes. Ficoll-Paque density-gradient centrifugation was used to isolate PBMCs, with at least 6.5 million per sample. Total RNA, at least 5 micrograms per sample, was extracted from PBMCs with Trizol reagent. The percentages of naive CD45RAhigh/CD27high T cells were determined by flow cytometry on a PBMC aliquot from every donor. From cysteine to phenylalanine, the CDR3 is 13 amino acids long. The read is trimmed to its CDR3 DNA, 39 bases read in frame from base 1. The germline V gene encodes CDR1 SGDLS and CDR2 YYNGEE. Trimming leaves V shorter by 5 bases and J shorter by 12 bases, with the junction holding 6 bases beyond the gene matches. The sample holds a few counts of this clonotype. Its antigen remains unidentified. Base qualities are not provided; no much larger clone lies one nucleotide away.

The library was built by means of 5' RACE. Sequencing was performed on an Illumina HiSeq 2500. A second PCR of roughly 7 to 12 cycles was performed with a sample-barcoded 5' primer and a J-beta primer mix. A template-switch 5' adaptor carrying 12 random nucleotides introduced a unique molecular identifier onto each TCR beta cDNA molecule. At least 3 million CDR3-containing paired-end reads were obtained from each sample. All of the RNA was converted into first-strand cDNA using the Mint cDNA synthesis kit, with a TRBC-specific oligonucleotide serving as the primer. All cDNA was treated with uracil-DNA glycosylase and then went through a first 18-cycle PCR with the universal primers M1SS and BC2_uni_R. The original pipeline was this. For normalization, 1 million high-quality reads, each with a distinct molecular identifier, were randomly selected from each sample. Reads sharing molecular identifiers were discarded rather than binned into consensus sequences. MiTCR, set to a Q25 quality threshold and the strictest error-elimination algorithm, was used for CDR3 identification, clonotype clustering and error correction. Lower-bound total TCR beta diversity was estimated with a nonparametric unseen species model using Euler transformation. The raw public data were reprocessed by TCRdb itself: fastp quality trimming at Q25, MiXCR clonotype calling, in-frame beta chains only. Every CDR3 protein is listed once, alongside the most common genes and DNA of its rows. TCRdb, rather than the study authors, made the V and J calls. A total of 650,000 or so distinct CDR3 sequences appear in this sample, under 65% of them only once. The ten biggest clones cover approximately 13% of the sample.

Sequenced sample: blood. This receptor was identified in a woman of 80 years or more in good health. The chain is assembled from TRBV9 and TRBJ2-1; TRBD2 agrees with 12 junctional bases. CDR3 protein: CASSSSGRAWQFF. The sequenced DNA is TGTGCCAGCAGTTCTAGCGGGAGGGCCTGGCAGTTCTTC.